The T cell receptor (beta chain) described here comes from a study of cytomegalovirus exposure and HLA in healthy donors. Study results and caveats: Later genetic work tied a missense DCLRE1C variant to beta-chain V and J trimming. Several V segments, TRBV6-2 and TRBV6-3 among them, could not be told apart and were dropped. Published work reported that the classifier diagnosed cytomegalovirus status with high specificity and sensitivity.

The CDR3 sequence is 18 residues long. With V trimmed by 7 bases and J by 0 bases, 9 bases remained unmatched. CDR1 and CDR2 from the germline V gene are SGHNT and YYREEE (reference sequence). Details on this clone: Its antigen is not identified.

Use of 60 Vbeta and 13 Jbeta primers characterized the PCR. Produced via immunoSEQ multiplex PCR; TCRdb's table is partial and in-frame only. In the table there are over 100,000 clones, approximately 76% of which are singletons. The clonotype was recovered from a woman aged 45-65 years in good health and CMV-seropositive. The chain carries TRBV5-4 and TRBJ2-4; TRBD2 matches at 14 bases. Material for sequencing was PBMCs. In nucleotides, the CDR3 is TGTGCCAGCGGACGGGGGACTAGCGGGAGTCTAGCCAAAAACATTCAGTACTTC. This codes for CASGRGTSGSLAKNIQYF. The entire variable domain, with the rest obtained from reference TRBV5-4 and TRBJ2-4, is as follows: ETGVTQSPTHLIKTRGQQVTLRCSSQSGHNTVSWYQQALGQGPQFIFQYYREEENGRGNFPPRFSGLQFPNYSSELNVNALELDDSALYLCASGRGTSGSLAKNIQYFGAGTRLSVL.